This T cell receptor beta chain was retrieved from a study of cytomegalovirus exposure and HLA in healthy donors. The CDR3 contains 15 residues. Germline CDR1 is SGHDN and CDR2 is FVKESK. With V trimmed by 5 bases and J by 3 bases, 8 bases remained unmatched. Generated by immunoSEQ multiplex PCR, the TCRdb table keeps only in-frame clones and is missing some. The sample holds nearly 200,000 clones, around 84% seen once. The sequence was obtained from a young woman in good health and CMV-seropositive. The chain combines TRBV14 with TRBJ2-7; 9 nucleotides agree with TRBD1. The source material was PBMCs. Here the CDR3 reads CASSYGQGPYYEQYF. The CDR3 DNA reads TGTGCCAGCAGCTACGGACAGGGGCCCTACTACGAGCAGTACTTC. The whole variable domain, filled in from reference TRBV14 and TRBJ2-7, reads EAGVTQFPSHSVIEKGQTVTLRCDPISGHDNLYWYRRVMGKEIKFLLHFVKESKQDESGMPNNRFLAERTGGTYSTLKVQPAELEDSGVYFCASSYGQGPYYEQYFGPGTRLTVT.